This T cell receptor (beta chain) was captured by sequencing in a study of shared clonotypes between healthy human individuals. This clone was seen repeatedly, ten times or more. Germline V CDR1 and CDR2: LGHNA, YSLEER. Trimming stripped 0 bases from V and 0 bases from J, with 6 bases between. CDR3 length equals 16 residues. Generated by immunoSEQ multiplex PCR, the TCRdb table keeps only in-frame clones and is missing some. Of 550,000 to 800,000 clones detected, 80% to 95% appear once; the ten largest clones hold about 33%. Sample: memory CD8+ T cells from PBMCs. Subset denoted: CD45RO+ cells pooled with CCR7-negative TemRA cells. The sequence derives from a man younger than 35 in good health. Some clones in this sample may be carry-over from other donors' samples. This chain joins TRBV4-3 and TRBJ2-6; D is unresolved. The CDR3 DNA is TGCGCCAGCAGCCAAGATACCAGCTCTGGGGCCAACGTCCTGACTTTC. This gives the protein CASSQDTSSGANVLTF.